One TCR beta chain is described in this entry. Per the authors' pipeline: Quantification of nucleated cells was approximated via reference gene primer amplification. Assay: immunoSEQ multiplex PCR; the TCRdb copy retains only in-frame clones and omits some. V and J calls and clone size are copied from that table; D and trimming were computed from the DNA. This sample has just over 250,000 clones; roughly 86% occur once, and the top ten carry over 2%. V trimming: 3 bases; J trimming: 7 bases; junction bases outside the gene matches: 1. CDR3 length: 13 amino acids. The germline V gene encodes CDR1 MNHEY and CDR2 SMNVEV (reference sequence). This specimen comes from a study of blood T cell repertoires in COVID-19. Study details: Sites across the United States, Italy and Spain contributed samples from acute and convalescent COVID-19. The analysed material was cDNA or gDNA that came from T cells, B-cell-depleted T cells, or PBMCs.

The sequenced sample consisted of peripheral blood. The V gene is TRBV27, the J gene TRBJ1-1, with TRBD1 identical over 11 bases. The sequence was collected from a woman aged 45-65 years with acute or convalescent COVID-19. The CDR3 here is CASSFGTGGEAFF. The CDR3 DNA is TGTGCCAGCAGTTTCGGGACAGGGGGTGAAGCTTTCTTT.